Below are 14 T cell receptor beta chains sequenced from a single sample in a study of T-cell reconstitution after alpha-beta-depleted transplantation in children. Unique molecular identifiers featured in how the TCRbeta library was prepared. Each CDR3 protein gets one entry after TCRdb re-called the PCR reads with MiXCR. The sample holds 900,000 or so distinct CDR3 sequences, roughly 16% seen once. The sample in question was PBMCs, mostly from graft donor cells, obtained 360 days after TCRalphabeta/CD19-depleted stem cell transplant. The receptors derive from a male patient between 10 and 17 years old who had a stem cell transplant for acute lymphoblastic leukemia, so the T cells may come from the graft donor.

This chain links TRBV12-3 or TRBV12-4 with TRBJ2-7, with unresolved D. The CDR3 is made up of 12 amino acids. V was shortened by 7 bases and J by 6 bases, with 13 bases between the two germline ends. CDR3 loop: CASNGDLGEQYF. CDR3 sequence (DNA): TGTGCCAGCAATGGGGATCTAGGCGAGCAGTACTTC.

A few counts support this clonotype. CDR3 sequence (DNA): TGTGCCAGCAGCATCAGCGGGAGCCTCTCCTACAATGAGCAGTTCTTC. Its translation is CASSISGSLSYNEQFF. The chain combines TRBV7-2 with TRBJ2-1; 8 bases map to TRBD2. The CDR3 is 16 residues long. The ends lost 5 bases at V and 0 bases at J; junction bases unmatched: 6. Germline V gene data show CDR1 as SGHTA and CDR2 as FQGNSA.

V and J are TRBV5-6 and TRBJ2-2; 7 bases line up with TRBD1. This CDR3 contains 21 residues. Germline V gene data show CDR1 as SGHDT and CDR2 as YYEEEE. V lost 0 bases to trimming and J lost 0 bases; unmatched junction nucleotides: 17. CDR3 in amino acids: CASSLAVQSVRDRSNTGELFF. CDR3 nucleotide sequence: TGTGCCAGCAGCTTGGCCGTTCAGTCCGTTAGGGACAGATCGAACACCGGGGAGCTGTTTTTT.

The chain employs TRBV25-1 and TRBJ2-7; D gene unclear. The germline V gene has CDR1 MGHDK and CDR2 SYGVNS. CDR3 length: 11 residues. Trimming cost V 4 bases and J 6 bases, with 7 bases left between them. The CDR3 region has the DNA TGTGCCAGCAGTGGGGCAGTCGAGCAGTACTTC. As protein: CASSGAVEQYF.

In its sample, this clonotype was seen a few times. CDR3 DNA: TGCAGTGCTCCGACAGGCCCCTCTGGGGCCAACGTCCTGACTTTC. Encoded protein: CSAPTGPSGANVLTF. The chain joins TRBV20-1 to TRBJ2-6; D is possibly TRBD1 (6 bases). The germline CDR1 and CDR2 sequences are DFQATT and SNEGSKA (reference sequence). The V and J ends lost 5 bases and 0 bases respectively, with 11 bases between them. CDR3 length: 15 residues.

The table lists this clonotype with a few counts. The CDR3 region has the DNA TGCAGTGCTAGACCCTACGGACTAGCGGGAGTACCCTACGAGCAGTACTTC. Its protein product is CSARPYGLAGVPYEQYF. The chain uses TRBV20-1 and TRBJ2-7, with 13 bases matching TRBD2. The CDR3 sequence is 17 residues long. The junction had 9 bases not matched to a gene; V was cut back by 2 bases and J by 2 bases. The germline CDR1 and CDR2 sequences are DFQATT and SNEGSKA (reference sequence).

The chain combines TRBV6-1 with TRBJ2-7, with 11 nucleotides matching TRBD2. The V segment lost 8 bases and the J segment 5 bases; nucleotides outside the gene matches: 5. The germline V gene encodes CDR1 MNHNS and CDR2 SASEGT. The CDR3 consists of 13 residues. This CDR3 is CASYGTSGNEQYF. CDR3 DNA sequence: TGTGCCAGCTATGGGACTAGCGGTAACGAGCAGTACTTC.

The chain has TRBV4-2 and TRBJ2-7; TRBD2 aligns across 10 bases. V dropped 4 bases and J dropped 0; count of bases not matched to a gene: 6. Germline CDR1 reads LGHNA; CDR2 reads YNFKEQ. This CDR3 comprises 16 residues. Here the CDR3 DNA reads TGTGCCAGCAGCCCCTATACTAGCGGGATCTCCTACGAGCAGTACTTC. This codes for CASSPYTSGISYEQYF.

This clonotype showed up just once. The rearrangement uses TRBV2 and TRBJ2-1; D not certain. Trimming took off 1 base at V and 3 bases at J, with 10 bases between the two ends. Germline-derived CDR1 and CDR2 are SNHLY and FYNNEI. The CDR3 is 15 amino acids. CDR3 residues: CASSEDSSNYNEQFF. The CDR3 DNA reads TGTGCCAGCAGTGAAGATAGCTCGAACTACAATGAGCAGTTCTTC.

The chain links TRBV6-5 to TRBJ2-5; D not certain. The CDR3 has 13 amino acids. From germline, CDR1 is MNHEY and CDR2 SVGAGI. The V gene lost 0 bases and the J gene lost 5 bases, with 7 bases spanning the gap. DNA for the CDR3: TGTGCCAGCAGTTACTCCACAGTGGAGACCCAGTACTTC. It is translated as CASSYSTVETQYF.

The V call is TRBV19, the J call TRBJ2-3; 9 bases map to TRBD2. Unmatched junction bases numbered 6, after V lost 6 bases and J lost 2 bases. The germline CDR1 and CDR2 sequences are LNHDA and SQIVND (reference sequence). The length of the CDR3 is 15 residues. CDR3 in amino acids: CASSTLAGLTDTQYF. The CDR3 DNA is TGTGCCAGTAGCACCCTAGCGGGGCTCACAGATACGCAGTATTTT.

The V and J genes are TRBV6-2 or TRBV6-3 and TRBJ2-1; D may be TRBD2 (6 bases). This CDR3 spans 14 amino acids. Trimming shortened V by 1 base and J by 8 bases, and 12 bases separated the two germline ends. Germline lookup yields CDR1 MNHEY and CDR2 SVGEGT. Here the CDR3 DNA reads TGTGCCAGCAGTTACTGGACTAAAGTCCATGAGCAGTTCTTC. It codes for CASSYWTKVHEQFF.

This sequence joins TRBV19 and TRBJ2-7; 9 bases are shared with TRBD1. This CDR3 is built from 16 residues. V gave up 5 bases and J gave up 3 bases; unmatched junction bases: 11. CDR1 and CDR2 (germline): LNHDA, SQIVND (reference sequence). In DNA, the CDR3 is TGTGCCAGTAGTTTCCTCCCGACAGGGGGTTTCTACGAGCAGTACTTC. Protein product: CASSFLPTGGFYEQYF.

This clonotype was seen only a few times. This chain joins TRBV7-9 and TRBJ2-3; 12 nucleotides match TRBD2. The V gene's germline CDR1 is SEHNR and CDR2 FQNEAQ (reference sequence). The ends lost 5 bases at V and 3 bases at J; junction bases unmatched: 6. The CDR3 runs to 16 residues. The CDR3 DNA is TGTGCCAGCAGCCCCTCCGGGACTAGCGGGACAGATACGCAGTATTTT. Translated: CASSPSGTSGTDTQYF.